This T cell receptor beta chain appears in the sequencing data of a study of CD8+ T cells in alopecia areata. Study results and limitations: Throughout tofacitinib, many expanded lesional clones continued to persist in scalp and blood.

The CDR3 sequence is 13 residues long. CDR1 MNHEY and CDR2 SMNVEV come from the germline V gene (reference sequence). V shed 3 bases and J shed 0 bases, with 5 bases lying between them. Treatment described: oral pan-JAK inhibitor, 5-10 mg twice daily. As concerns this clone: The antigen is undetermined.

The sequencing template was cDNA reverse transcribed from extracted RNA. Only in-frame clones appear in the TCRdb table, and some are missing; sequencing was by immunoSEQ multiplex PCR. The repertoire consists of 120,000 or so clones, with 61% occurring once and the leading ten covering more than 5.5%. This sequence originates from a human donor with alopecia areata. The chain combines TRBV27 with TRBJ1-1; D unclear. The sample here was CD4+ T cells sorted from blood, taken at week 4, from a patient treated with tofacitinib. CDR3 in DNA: TGTGCCAGCAGTTTCGAAGTGAACACTGAAGCTTTCTTT. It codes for CASSFEVNTEAFF.